This T cell receptor (beta chain) was obtained from a study of T cells in Graves' hyperthyroidism and ophthalmopathy. About the research overall: Blood was drawn when the patient was first diagnosed and still untreated.

This clonotype was found a few times. Using RNA transcripts as the source, TCR beta CDR3 regions were amplified. An initial round of RT-PCR targeting the TCR CDR3 relied on the HTBI primer set. TCRdb re-analysed the multiplex PCR reads in MiXCR, keeping a single row per CDR3 protein. The sample consists of about 400,000 distinct CDR3 sequences, more than 13% of them appearing once. Germline loops: CDR1 LGHNA, CDR2 YNFKEQ. The CDR3 contains 18 residues. The trim removed 1 base at V and 8 bases at J, leaving 10 bases unmatched. The authors deemed Graves' hyperthyroidism stable absent ophthalmopathy progression within 18 months.

Sequencing used blood. This sequence originates from a woman aged 25 to 39 with Graves' hyperthyroidism. V and J are TRBV4-2 and TRBJ2-1; 14 bases line up with TRBD2. CDR3 loop: CASSQGSGTSGSLDEQFF. As DNA, the CDR3 is TGTGCCAGCAGCCAAGGGTCCGGGACTAGCGGGAGTTTGGATGAGCAGTTCTTC.